The 6 T cell receptor beta chains listed next were all sequenced from one sample in a study of identical twins. Each CDR3 protein gets one entry after TCRdb re-called the 5' RACE reads with MiXCR. This sample carries roughly 290,000 distinct CDR3 sequences, 6.5% to 9.5% of them seen once, and the ten largest clones take over 2%. This same sample was also part of a study on yellow fever vaccine responses in identical twins.

The sequenced material came from memory (CD45RO+) T cells sorted from blood. The receptors stem from a woman between 18 and 29 years old in good health.

V and J are TRBV7-9 and TRBJ1-1; D unresolved. CDR1 is SEHNR and CDR2 is FQNEAQ in the germline V gene (reference sequence). The CDR3 contains 16 residues. V lost 2 bases and J 0 bases, leaving 13 bases between the germline ends. CDR3 sequence: CASSLYSHPLNTEAFF. In DNA, the CDR3 is TGTGCCAGCAGCTTATATAGTCACCCTCTGAACACTGAAGCTTTCTTT.

This clonotype was observed a handful of times. This chain uses TRBV12-3 or TRBV12-4 with TRBJ1-1; 8 nucleotides agree with TRBD1. With 5 bases clipped from V and 3 bases from J, the junction kept 11 bases outside the gene matches. The CDR3 is 16 residues long. CDR3 sequence: CASSENRGSWDTEAFF. CDR3 DNA: TGTGCCAGCAGTGAGAACAGGGGGAGTTGGGACACTGAAGCTTTCTTT.

The chain links TRBV14 to TRBJ2-7; 10 bases match TRBD2. The CDR3 is 14 residues long. V was pared by 3 bases and J by 4 bases, with 3 bases of the junction left unmatched. Germline CDR1 is SGHDN and CDR2 is FVKESK. The CDR3 here is CASSQGTSAYEQYF. CDR3 nucleotides: TGTGCCAGCAGCCAGGGGACTAGCGCATACGAGCAGTACTTC.

In this sample, this clonotype turned up many times. The chain uses TRBV2 and TRBJ2-1; TRBD2 is a possible D gene (6 bases). The CDR3 length is 13 residues. Germline CDR1 reads SNHLY; CDR2 reads FYNNEI. The V end was cut by 6 bases, the J end by 6 bases, with 12 bases between. The CDR3 sequence is CASRRAGSNEQFF. CDR3 DNA sequence: TGTGCCAGCAGGCGTGCCGGGAGCAATGAGCAGTTCTTC. Drawing the rest from reference TRBV2 and TRBJ2-1, the complete variable domain is EPEVTQTPSHQVTQMGQEVILRCVPISNHLYFYWYRQILGQKVEFLVSFYNNEISEKSEIFDDQFSVERPDGSNFTLKIRSTKLEDSAMYFCASRRAGSNEQFFGPGTRLTVL.

This rearrangement joins TRBV11-1 to TRBJ1-6; 8 bases are a match to TRBD1. This CDR3 is built from 18 residues. Trimming removed 1 base from V and 5 bases from J; junction bases left unmatched: 10. Germline V gene sequence: CDR1 SGHAT, CDR2 FQDESV (reference sequence). CDR3 loop: CASSLGTSGQVDNSPLHF. DNA for the CDR3: TGTGCCAGCAGCTTAGGGACCTCGGGACAGGTGGATAATTCACCCCTCCACTTT.

This clonotype was counted ten times or more. The V call is TRBV7-9, the J call TRBJ2-4; a weak D match, TRBD1 (6 bases). Trimming removed 4 bases at V and 1 base at J, with 20 bases between. Germline lookup yields CDR1 SEHNR and CDR2 FQNEAQ (reference sequence). This CDR3 is 18 amino acids long. Here the CDR3 DNA reads TGTGCCAGCAGCTCATCGATGACTCCAGGGGTGGCCAAAAACATTCAGTACTTC. Encoded protein: CASSSSMTPGVAKNIQYF.